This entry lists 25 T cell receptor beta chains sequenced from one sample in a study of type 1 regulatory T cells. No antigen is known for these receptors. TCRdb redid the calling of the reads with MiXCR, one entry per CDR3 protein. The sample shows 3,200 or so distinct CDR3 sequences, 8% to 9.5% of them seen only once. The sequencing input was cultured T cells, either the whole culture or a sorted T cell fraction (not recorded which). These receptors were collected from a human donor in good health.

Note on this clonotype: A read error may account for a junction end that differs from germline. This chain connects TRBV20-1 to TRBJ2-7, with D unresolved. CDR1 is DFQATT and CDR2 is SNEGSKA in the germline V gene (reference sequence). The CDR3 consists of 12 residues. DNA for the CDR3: TGCAGTGCTAGATTCCACACCTACGAGCGGTACTTC. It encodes CSARFHTYERYF.

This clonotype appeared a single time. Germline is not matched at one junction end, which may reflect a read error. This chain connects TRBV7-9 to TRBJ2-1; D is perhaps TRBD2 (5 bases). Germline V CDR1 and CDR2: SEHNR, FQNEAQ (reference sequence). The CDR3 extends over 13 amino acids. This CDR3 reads CASSLLSGNEQLF. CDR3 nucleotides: TGTGCCAGCAGCCTATTATCCGGGAATGAGCAGTTATTC.

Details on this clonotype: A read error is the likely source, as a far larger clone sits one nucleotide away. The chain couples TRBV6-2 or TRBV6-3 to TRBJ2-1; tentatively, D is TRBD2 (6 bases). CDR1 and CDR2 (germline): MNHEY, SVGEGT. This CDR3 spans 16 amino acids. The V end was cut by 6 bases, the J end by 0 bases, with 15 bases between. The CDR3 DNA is TGTGCCAGCAGACATACTAACGGGAGCTCCTACAATGAGCAGTTCTTC. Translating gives CASRHTNGSSYNEQFF.

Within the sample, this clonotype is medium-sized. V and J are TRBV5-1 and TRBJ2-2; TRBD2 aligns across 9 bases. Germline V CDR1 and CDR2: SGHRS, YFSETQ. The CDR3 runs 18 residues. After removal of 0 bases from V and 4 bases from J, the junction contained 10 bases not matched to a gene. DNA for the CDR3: TGCGCCAGCAGCTTGGGTTTAGGTCTAGCGGGATCCACCGGGGAGCTGTTTTTT. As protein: CASSLGLGLAGSTGELFF.

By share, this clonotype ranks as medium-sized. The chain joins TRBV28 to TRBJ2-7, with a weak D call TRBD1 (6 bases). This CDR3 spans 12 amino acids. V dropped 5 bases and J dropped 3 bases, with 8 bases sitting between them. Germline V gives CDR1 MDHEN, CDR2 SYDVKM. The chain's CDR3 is CASSRTVYEQYF. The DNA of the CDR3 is TGTGCCAGCAGTCGGACAGTCTACGAGCAGTACTTC.

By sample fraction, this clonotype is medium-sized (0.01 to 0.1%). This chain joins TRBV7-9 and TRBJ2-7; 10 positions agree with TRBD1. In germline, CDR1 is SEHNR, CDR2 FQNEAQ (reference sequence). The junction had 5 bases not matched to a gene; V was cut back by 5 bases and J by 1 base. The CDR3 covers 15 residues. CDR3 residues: CASSPRDRGSYEQYF. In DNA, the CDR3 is TGTGCCAGCAGCCCCCGGGACAGGGGATCCTACGAGCAGTACTTC.

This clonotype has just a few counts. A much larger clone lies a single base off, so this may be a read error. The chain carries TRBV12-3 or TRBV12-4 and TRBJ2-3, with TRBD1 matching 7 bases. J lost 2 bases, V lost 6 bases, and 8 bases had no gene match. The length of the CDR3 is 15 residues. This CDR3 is CASSVLEGATDTQYF. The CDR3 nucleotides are TGTGCCAGCAGCGTGCTAGAGGGGGCCACAGATACGCAGTATTTT.

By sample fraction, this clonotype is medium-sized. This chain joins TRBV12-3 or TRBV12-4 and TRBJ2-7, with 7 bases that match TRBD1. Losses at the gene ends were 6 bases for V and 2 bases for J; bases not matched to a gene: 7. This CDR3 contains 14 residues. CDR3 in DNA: TGTGCCAGCAGCCCATCCGGGACAGCCTACGAGCAGTACTTC. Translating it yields CASSPSGTAYEQYF.

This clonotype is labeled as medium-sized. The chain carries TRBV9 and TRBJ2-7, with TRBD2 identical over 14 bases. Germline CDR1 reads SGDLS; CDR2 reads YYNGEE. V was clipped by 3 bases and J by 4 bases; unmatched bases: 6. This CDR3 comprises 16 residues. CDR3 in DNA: TGTGCCAGCAGCGGCGGGACTAGCGGGAGTTTGTACGAGCAGTACTTC. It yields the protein CASSGGTSGSLYEQYF.

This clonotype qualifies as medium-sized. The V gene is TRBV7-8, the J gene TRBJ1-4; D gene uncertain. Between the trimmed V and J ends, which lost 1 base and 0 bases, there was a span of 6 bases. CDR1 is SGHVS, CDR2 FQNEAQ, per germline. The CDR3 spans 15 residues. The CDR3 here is CASSLDGATNEKLFF. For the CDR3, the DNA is TGTGCCAGCAGCTTAGACGGGGCAACTAATGAAAAACTGTTTTTT.

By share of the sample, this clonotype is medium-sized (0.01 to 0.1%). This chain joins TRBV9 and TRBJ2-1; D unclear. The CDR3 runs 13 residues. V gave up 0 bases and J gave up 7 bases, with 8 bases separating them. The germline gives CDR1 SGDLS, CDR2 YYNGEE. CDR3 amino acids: CASSVVPKNEQFF. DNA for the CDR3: TGTGCCAGCAGCGTAGTACCTAAGAATGAGCAGTTCTTC. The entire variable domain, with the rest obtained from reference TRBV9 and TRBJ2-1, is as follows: DSGVTQTPKHLITATGQRVTLRCSPRSGDLSVYWYQQSLDQGLQFLIQYYNGEERAKGNILERFSAQQFPDLHSELNLSSLELGDSALYFCASSVVPKNEQFFGPGTRLTVL.

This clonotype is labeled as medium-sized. CDR3 region: CASSVGERARGDEQFF. In DNA form, the CDR3 reads TGTGCCAGCAGCGTAGGTGAGAGGGCCAGAGGGGATGAGCAGTTCTTC. The chain combines TRBV9 with TRBJ2-1; D is possibly TRBD1 or TRBD2 (5 bases each). V was clipped by 0 bases and J by 8 bases, with 18 bases between them. Germline-derived CDR1 and CDR2 are SGDLS and YYNGEE. CDR3 length equals 16 residues.

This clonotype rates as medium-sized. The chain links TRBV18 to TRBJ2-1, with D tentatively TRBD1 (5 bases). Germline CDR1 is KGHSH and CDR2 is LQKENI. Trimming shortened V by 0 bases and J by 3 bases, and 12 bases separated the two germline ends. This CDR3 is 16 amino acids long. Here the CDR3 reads CASSPPRAMYYNEQFF. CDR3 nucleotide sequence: TGTGCCAGCTCACCACCCAGGGCGATGTACTACAATGAGCAGTTCTTC.

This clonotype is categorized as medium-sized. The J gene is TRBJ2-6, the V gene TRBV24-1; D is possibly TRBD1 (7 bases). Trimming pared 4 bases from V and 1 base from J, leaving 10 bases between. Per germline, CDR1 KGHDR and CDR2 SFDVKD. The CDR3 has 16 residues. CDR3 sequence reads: CATSDPGGSGANVLTF. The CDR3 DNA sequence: TGTGCCACCAGTGACCCAGGGGGGTCTGGGGCCAACGTCCTGACTTTC.

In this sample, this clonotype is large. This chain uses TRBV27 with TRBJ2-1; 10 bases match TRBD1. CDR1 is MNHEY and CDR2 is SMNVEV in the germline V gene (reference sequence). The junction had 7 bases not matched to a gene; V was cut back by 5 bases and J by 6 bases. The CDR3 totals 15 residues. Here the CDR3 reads CASSIRQGAANEQFF. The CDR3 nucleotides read TGTGCCAGCAGTATCAGACAGGGGGCTGCCAATGAGCAGTTCTTC.

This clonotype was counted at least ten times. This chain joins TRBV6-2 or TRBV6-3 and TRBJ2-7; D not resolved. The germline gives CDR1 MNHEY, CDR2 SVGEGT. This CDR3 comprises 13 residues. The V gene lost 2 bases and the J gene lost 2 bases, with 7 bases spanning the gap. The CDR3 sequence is CASSYVRTYEQYF. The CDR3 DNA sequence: TGTGCCAGCAGTTACGTCAGAACCTACGAGCAGTACTTC.

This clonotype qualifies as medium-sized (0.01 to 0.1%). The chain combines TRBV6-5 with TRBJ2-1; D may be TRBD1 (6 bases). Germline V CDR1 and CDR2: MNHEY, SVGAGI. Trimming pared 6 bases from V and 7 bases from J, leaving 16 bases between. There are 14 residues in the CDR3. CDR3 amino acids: CASRPTGMRNEQFF. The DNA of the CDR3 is TGTGCCAGCAGGCCAACAGGGATGAGAAATGAGCAGTTCTTC.

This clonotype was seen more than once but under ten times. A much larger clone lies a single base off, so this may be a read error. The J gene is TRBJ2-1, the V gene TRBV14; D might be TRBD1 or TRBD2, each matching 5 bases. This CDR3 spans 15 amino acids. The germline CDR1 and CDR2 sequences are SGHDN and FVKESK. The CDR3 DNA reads TGTGCCAGCAGCCAAGAAGAGAGGGGCTACAGTGAGCAGTTCTTC. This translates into CASSQEERGYSEQFF.

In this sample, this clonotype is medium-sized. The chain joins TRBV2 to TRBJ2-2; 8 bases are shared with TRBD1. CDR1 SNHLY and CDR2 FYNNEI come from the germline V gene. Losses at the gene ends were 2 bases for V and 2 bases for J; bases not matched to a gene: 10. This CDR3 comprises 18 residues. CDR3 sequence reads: CASSESLDRALNTGELFF. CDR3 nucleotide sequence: TGTGCCAGCAGTGAAAGCTTGGACAGGGCTCTTAACACCGGGGAGCTGTTTTTT.

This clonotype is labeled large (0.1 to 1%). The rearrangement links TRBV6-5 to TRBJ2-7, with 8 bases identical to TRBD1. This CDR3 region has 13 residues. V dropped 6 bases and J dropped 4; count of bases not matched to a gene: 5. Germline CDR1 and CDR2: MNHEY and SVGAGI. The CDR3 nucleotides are TGTGCCAGCAGGGGGACAGGAGCATACGAGCAGTACTTC. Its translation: CASRGTGAYEQYF.

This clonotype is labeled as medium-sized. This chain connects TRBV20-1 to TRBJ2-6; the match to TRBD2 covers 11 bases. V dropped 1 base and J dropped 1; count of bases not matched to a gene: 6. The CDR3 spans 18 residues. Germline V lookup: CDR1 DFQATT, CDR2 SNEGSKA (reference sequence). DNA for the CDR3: TGCAGTGCTAGAGTGACGACTAGCGGGACGTCTGGGGCCAACGTCCTGACTTTC. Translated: CSARVTTSGTSGANVLTF.

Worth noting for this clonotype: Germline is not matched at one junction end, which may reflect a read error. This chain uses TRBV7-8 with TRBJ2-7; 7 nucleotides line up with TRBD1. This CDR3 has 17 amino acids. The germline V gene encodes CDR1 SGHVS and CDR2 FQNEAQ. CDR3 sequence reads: CTSSLGRGFSPPYEQYF. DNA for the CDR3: TGTACCAGCAGCTTAGGCAGGGGGTTCTCACCCCCCTATGAGCAGTACTTC. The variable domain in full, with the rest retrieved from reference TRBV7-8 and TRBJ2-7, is GAGVSQSPRYKVAKRGQDVALRCDPISGHVSLFWYQQALGQGPEFLTYFQNEAQLDKSGLPSDRFFAERPEGSVSTLKIQRTQQEDSAVYLCTSSLGRGFSPPYEQYFGPGTRLTVT.

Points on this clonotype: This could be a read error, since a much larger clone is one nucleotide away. This chain's CDR3 is CASSEQVNTETFF. The CDR3 bases are TGTGCCAGTAGTGAACAGGTGAACACTGAAACTTTCTTT. The chain links TRBV19 to TRBJ1-1; perhaps TRBD1 as D (5 bases). The V gene's germline CDR1 is LNHDA and CDR2 SQIVND (reference sequence). The CDR3 has 13 residues. The full variable domain, its missing parts supplied by reference TRBV19 and TRBJ1-1, is DGGITQSPKYLFRKEGQNVTLSCEQNLNHDAMYWYRQDPGQGLRLIYYSQIVNDFQKGDIAEGYSVSREKKESFPLTVTSAQKNPTAFYLCASSEQVNTETFFGQGTRLTVV.

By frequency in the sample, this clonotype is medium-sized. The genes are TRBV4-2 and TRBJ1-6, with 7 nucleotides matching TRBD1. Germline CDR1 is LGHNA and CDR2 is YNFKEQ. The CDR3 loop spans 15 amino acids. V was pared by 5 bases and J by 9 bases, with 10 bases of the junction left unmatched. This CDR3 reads CASSTYRQGGSPLHF. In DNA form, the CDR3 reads TGTGCCAGCAGCACCTACCGACAGGGCGGTTCACCCCTCCACTTT.

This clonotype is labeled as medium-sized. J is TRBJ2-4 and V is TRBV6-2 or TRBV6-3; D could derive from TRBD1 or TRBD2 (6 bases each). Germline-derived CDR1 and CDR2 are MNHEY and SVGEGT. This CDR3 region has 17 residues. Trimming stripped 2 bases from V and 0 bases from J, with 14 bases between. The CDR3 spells CASSYVGGGGAKNIQYF. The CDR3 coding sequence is TGTGCCAGCAGTTACGTGGGAGGAGGGGGAGCCAAAAACATTCAGTACTTC.